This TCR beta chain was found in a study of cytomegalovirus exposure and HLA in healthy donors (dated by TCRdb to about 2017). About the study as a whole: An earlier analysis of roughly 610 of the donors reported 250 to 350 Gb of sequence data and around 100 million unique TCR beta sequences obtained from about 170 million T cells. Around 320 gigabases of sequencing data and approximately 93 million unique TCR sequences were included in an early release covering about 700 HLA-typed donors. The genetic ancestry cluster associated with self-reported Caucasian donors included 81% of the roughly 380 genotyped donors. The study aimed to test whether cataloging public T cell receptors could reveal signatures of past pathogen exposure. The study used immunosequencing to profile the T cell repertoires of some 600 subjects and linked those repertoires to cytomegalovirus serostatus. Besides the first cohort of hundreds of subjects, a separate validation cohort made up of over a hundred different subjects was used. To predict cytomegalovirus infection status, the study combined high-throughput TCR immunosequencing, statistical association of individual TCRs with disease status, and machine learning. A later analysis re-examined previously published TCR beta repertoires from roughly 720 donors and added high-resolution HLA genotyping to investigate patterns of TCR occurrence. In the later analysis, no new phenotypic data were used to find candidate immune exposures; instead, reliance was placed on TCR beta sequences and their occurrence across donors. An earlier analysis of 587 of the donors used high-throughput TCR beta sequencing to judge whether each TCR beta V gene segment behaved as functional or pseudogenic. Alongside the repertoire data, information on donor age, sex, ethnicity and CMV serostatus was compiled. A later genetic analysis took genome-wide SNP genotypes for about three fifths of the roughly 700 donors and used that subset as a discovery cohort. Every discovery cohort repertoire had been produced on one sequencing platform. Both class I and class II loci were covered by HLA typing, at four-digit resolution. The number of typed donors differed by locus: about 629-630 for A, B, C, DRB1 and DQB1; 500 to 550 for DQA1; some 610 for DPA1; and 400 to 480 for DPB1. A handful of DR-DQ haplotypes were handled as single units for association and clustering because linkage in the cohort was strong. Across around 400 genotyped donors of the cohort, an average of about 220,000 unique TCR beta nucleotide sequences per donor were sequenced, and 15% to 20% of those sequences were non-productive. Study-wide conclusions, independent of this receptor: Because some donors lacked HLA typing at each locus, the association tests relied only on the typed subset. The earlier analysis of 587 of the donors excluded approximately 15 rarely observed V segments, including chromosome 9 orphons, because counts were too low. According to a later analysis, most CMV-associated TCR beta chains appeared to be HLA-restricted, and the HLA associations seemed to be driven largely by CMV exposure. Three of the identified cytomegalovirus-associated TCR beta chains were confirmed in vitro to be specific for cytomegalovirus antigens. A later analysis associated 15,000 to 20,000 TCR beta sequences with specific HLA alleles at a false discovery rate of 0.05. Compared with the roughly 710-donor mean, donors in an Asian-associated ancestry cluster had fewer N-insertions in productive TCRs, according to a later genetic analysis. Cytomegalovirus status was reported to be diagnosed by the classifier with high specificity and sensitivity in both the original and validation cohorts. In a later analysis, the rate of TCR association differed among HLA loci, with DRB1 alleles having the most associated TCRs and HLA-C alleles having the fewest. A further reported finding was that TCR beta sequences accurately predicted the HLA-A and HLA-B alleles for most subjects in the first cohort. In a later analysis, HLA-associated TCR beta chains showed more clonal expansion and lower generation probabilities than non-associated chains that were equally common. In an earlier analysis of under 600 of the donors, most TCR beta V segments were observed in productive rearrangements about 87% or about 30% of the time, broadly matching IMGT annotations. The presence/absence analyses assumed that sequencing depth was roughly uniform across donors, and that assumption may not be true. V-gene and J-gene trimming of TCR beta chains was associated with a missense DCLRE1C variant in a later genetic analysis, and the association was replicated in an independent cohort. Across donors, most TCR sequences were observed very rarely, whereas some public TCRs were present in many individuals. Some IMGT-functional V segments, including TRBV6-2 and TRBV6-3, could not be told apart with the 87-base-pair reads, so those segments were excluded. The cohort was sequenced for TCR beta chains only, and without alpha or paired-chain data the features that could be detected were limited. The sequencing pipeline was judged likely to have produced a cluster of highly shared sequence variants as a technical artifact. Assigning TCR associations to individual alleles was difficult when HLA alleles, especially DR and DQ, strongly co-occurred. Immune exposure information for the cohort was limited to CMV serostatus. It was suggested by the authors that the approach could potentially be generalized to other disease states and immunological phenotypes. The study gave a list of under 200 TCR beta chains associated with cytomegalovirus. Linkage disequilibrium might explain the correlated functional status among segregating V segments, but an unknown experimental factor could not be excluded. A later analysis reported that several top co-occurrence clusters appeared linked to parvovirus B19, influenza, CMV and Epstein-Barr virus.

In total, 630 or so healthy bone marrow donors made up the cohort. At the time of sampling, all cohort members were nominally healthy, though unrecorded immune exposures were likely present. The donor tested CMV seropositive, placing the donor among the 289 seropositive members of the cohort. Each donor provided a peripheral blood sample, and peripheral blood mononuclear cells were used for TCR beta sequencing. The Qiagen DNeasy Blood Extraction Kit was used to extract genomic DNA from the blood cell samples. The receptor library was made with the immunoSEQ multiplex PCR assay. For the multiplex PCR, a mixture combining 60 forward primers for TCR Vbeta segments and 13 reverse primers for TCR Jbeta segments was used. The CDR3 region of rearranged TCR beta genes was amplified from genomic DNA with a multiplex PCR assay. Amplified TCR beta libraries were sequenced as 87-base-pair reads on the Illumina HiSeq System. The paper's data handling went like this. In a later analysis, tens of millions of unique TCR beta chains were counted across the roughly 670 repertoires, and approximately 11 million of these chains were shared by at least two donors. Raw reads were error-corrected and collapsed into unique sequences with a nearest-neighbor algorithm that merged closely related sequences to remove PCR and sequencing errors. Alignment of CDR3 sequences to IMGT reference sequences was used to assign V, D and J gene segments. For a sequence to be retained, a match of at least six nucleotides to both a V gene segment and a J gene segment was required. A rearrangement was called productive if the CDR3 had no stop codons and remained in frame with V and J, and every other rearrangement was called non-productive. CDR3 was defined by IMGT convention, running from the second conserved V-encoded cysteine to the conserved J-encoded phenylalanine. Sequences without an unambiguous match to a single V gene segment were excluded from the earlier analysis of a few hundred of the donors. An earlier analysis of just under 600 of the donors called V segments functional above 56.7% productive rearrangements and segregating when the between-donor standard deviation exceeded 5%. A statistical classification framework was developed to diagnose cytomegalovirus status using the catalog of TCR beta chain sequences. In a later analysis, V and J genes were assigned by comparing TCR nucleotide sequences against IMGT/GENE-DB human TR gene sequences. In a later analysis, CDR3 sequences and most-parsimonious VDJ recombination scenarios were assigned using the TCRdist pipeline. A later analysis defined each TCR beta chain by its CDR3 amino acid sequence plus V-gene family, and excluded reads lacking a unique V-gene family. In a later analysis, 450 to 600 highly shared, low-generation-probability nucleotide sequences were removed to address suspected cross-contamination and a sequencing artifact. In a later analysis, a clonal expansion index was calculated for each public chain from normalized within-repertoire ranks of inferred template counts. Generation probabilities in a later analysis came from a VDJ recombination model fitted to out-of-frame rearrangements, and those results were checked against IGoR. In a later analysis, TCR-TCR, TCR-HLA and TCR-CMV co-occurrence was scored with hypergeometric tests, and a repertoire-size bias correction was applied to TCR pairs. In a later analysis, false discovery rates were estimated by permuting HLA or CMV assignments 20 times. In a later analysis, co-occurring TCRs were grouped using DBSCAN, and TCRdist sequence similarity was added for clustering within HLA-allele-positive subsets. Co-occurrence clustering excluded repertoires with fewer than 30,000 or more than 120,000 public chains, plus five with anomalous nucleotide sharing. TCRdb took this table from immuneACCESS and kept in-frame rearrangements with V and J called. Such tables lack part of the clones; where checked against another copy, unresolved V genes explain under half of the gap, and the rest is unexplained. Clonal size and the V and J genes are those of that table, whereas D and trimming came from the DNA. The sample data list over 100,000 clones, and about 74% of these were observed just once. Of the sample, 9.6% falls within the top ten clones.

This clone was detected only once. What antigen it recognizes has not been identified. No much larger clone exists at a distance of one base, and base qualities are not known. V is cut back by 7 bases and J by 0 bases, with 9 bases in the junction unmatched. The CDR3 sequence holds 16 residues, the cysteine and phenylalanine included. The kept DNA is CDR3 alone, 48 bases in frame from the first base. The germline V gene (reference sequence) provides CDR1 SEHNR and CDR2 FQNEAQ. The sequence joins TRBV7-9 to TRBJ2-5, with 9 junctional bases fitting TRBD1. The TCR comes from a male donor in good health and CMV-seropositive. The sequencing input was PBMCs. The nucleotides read TGTGCCAGCAAACGTTGGACAGGGGCGAACCAAGAGACCCAGTACTTC. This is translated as CASKRWTGANQETQYF.